The 9 T cell receptor beta chains below all came from one sample that was sequenced in a study of T cell changes during pregnancy in multiple sclerosis. This table comes from immunoSEQ multiplex PCR, and its TCRdb copy is limited to in-frame clones, with some not included. The table lists about 89,000 clones, around 94% of them singletons, with around 0.84% in the top ten. Sequenced material: peripheral blood, taken in the third trimester of pregnancy. The source is a female donor with multiple sclerosis, enrolled in a pregnancy study.

This CDR3 reads CASRRRGEGLGGELFF. The CDR3 bases are TGTGCCAGCCGACGGAGGGGGGAGGGGCTAGGCGGGGAGCTGTTTTTT. V gene TRBV19 combines with J gene TRBJ2-2; D might be TRBD2 (7 bases). V lost 9 bases and J 7 bases, leaving 24 bases between the germline ends. Germline V gene sequence: CDR1 LNHDA, CDR2 SQIVND (reference sequence). This CDR3 spans 16 amino acids.

This chain uses TRBV7-3 with TRBJ1-2, with D hard to call. This CDR3 has 17 residues. CDR1 is SGHTA, CDR2 FQGTGA, per germline. V was clipped by 5 bases and J by 4 bases, with 23 bases between them. CDR3 loop: CASSRLPTSTTSYGYTF. Written as DNA, the CDR3 is TGTGCCAGCAGCCGCCTCCCAACCTCCACGACATCCTATGGCTACACCTTC.

This clone was seen a handful of times. The chain combines TRBV9 with TRBJ1-1; D is ambiguous. The CDR3 totals 14 residues. V lost 4 bases and J 1 base, leaving 11 bases between the germline ends. Germline CDR1 and CDR2: SGDLS and YYNGEE. DNA for the CDR3: TGTGCCAGCAGCACTACCTGGAAGAACACTGAAGCTTTCTTT. The encoded protein is CASSTTWKNTEAFF.

The chain joins TRBV28 to TRBJ2-7; 9 bases agree with TRBD2. J lost 6 bases, V lost 7 bases, and 10 bases had no gene match. The V gene's germline CDR1 is MDHEN and CDR2 SYDVKM. This CDR3 region has 14 residues. CDR3 loop: CASKLTGTSSEQYF. The CDR3, as DNA: TGTGCCAGCAAGCTAACCGGGACTAGCAGCGAGCAGTACTTC.

The chain uses TRBV6-1 and TRBJ2-4; a possible D gene is TRBD2 (5 bases). V dropped 3 bases and J dropped 15 bases, with 21 bases sitting between them. The germline V gene encodes CDR1 MNHNS and CDR2 SASEGT. This CDR3 comprises 14 residues. CDR3 in amino acids: CASSDVGVKRIAYF. For the CDR3, the DNA is TGTGCCAGCAGTGACGTTGGCGTTAAGCGGATCGCGTACTTC.

The chain combines TRBV29-1 with TRBJ2-1; D is possibly TRBD1 (5 bases). Germline values: CDR1 SQVTM, CDR2 ANQGSEA. The V and J ends lost 5 bases and 1 base respectively, with 12 bases between them. The length of the CDR3 is 14 residues. CDR3 loop: CSVWQGLSYNEQFF. The CDR3, as DNA: TGCAGCGTTTGGCAGGGCTTGTCCTACAATGAGCAGTTCTTC.

CDR3: CAIRGDRGNYGYTF. CDR3 coding DNA: TGTGCCATCAGGGGAGACAGGGGAAACTATGGCTACACCTTC. J is TRBJ1-2 and V is TRBV10-3; 8 bases agree with TRBD1. This CDR3 contains 14 residues. V was clipped by 6 bases and J by 2 bases; unmatched bases: 5. CDR1 and CDR2 from the germline V gene are ENHRY and SYGVKD.

The J gene is TRBJ1-5, the V gene TRBV6-6, with D possibly being TRBD1 (5 bases). The CDR3 has 15 residues. Germline V gene sequence: CDR1 MNHNY, CDR2 SVGAGI (reference sequence). Trimming stripped 2 bases from V and 4 bases from J, with 12 bases between. The CDR3 reads CASSYEGRGNQPQHF. The DNA of the CDR3 is TGTGCCAGCAGTTACGAGGGGCGGGGAAATCAGCCCCAGCATTTT.

This clone came up once. The chain recombines TRBV9 with TRBJ2-7; perhaps TRBD2 as D (5 bases). The V gene lost 0 bases and the J gene lost 2 bases, with 9 bases spanning the gap. This CDR3 contains 14 residues. Germline assignment: CDR1 SGDLS and CDR2 YYNGEE. The CDR3 DNA is TGTGCCAGCAGCGTAGATCCGGGGACCTACGAGCAGTACTTC. Encoded protein: CASSVDPGTYEQYF.